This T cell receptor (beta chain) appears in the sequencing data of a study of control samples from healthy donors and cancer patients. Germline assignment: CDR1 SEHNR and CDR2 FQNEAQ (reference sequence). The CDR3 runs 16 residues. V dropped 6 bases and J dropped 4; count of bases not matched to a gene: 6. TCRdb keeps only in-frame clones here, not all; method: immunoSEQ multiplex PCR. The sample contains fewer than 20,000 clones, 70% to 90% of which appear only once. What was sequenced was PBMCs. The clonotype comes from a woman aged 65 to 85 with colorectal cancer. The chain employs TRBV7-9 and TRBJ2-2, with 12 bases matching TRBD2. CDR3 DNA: TGTGCCAGCAGTCCGACTAGCGGGAGTTTCACCGGGGAGCTGTTTTTT. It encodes CASSPTSGSFTGELFF.